These 20 T cell receptor beta chains came from one sample sequenced in a study of cytomegalovirus exposure and HLA in healthy donors. The repertoire was sequenced with immunoSEQ multiplex PCR; TCRdb's copy has only in-frame clones and lacks some. Of roughly 100,000 clones listed, 88% are singletons. Source material: PBMCs. Receptors originate from a woman under 30 in good health and CMV-seropositive.

The chain is built from TRBV5-6 and TRBJ2-5, with 10 positions matching TRBD2. From germline, CDR1 is SGHDT and CDR2 YYEEEE. The CDR3 is 14 residues long. Unmatched junction bases numbered 5, after V lost 4 bases and J lost 5 bases. CDR3 DNA sequence: TGTGCCAGCAGCCTAAGCGGGGGGGGTGAGACCCAGTACTTC. It specifies CASSLSGGGETQYF.

The chain recombines TRBV28 with TRBJ1-1, with D perhaps TRBD1 (5 bases). The germline CDR1 and CDR2 sequences are MDHEN and SYDVKM. V was clipped by 4 bases and J by 4 bases, with 16 bases between them. There are 15 residues in the CDR3. Here the CDR3 DNA reads TGTGCCAGCAGTTCCCAAGGGGAGCGGGCCACTGAAGCTTTCTTT. This encodes CASSSQGERATEAFF.

This clone has a single count. The chain links TRBV27 to TRBJ2-7; 11 bases align to TRBD2. This CDR3 is built from 17 residues. The germline gives CDR1 MNHEY, CDR2 SMNVEV (reference sequence). V lost 2 bases and J lost 0; bases outside the gene matches: 6. For the CDR3, the DNA is TGTGCCAGCAGTTTACGGACTAGCGGGTTCTCCTCCTACGAGCAGTACTTC. It yields the protein CASSLRTSGFSSYEQYF.

The chain joins TRBV4-1 to TRBJ2-5, with D perhaps TRBD1 (5 bases). V lost 0 bases, J lost 4 bases, and 12 bases lay in between. CDR1 and CDR2 (germline): MGHRA, YSYEKL. This CDR3 region has 15 residues. The DNA of the CDR3 is TGCGCCAGCAGCCAAGATGCGACAGCTCGAGAGACCCAGTACTTC. Protein sequence: CASSQDATARETQYF.

This clone occurred once. The rearrangement joins TRBV27 to TRBJ2-3, with 13 nucleotides matching TRBD2. This CDR3 is 18 amino acids long. V was pared by 5 bases and J by 7 bases, with 15 bases of the junction left unmatched. Germline lookup yields CDR1 MNHEY and CDR2 SMNVEV (reference sequence). CDR3: CASSPLGTSGALRNTQYF. The CDR3 nucleotides read TGTGCCAGCAGTCCCCTGGGGACTAGCGGGGCCCTCCGGAATACGCAGTATTTT.

The chain couples TRBV7-9 to TRBJ2-7, with a weak D call TRBD1 (6 bases). Between the trimmed V and J ends, which lost 5 bases and 6 bases, there was a span of 14 bases. This CDR3 is built from 13 residues. In germline, CDR1 is SEHNR, CDR2 FQNEAQ (reference sequence). The chain's CDR3 is CASSPNRDGEQYF. The CDR3 nucleotides are TGTGCCAGCAGCCCCAACAGGGATGGCGAGCAGTACTTC.

The chain links TRBV11-2 to TRBJ1-1; 9 bases map to TRBD1. This CDR3 is 16 amino acids long. Germline loops: CDR1 SGHAT, CDR2 FQNNGV. The V segment lost 1 base and the J segment 4 bases; nucleotides outside the gene matches: 7. The CDR3 DNA follows: TGTGCCAGCAGCTTAGGGTCACGGGGACAGGGCACTGAAGCTTTCTTT. Translated: CASSLGSRGQGTEAFF.

J is TRBJ1-2 and V is TRBV7-8, with 7 bases aligning to TRBD1. V dropped 2 bases and J dropped 3; count of bases not matched to a gene: 3. Germline V CDR1 and CDR2: SGHVS, FQNEAQ. The CDR3 is 14 residues long. In nucleotides, the CDR3 is TGTGCCAGCAGCTTACGGCAGGGGGACTATGGCTACACCTTC. This sequence encodes CASSLRQGDYGYTF.

The chain is built from TRBV18 and TRBJ1-2; TRBD1 matches at 9 bases. Per germline, CDR1 KGHSH and CDR2 LQKENI. The trim removed 3 bases at V and 3 bases at J, leaving 11 bases unmatched. The CDR3 has 17 amino acids. CDR3 amino acids: CASSPRRTGGADYGYTF. The CDR3 bases are TGTGCCAGCTCACCGCGGCGCACAGGGGGCGCAGACTATGGCTACACCTTC.

The chain is built from TRBV5-6 and TRBJ1-5; weak D call: TRBD1 (5 bases). The CDR3 loop spans 13 amino acids. V dropped 5 bases and J dropped 5 bases, with 11 bases sitting between them. Germline loops: CDR1 SGHDT, CDR2 YYEEEE. The CDR3 coding sequence is TGTGCCAGCAGTTACTCGGGGGATCAGCCCCAGCATTTT. This gives the protein CASSYSGDQPQHF. The full variable domain, its missing parts supplied by reference TRBV5-6 and TRBJ1-5, is DAGVTQSPTHLIKTRGQQVTLRCSPKSGHDTVSWYQQALGQGPQFIFQYYEEEERQRGNFPDRFSGHQFPNYSSELNVNALLLGDSALYLCASSYSGDQPQHFGDGTRLSIL.

The chain employs TRBV14 and TRBJ2-1; D not resolved. Per germline, CDR1 SGHDN and CDR2 FVKESK. Trimming took off 1 base at V and 8 bases at J, with 6 bases between the two ends. The CDR3 sequence is 12 residues long. DNA for the CDR3: TGTGCCAGCAGCCAAGGCGTGGATGAGCAGTTCTTC. Protein: CASSQGVDEQFF.

The genes are TRBV6-5 and TRBJ1-2, with a tentative D call TRBD1 (5 bases). CDR3 length: 16 residues. With 0 bases removed from V and 3 bases from J, the gap between germline ends came to 14 bases. The germline V gene has CDR1 MNHEY and CDR2 SVGAGI. CDR3 residues: CASSYSRGGGDYGYTF. DNA for the CDR3: TGTGCCAGCAGTTACTCCCGGGGCGGGGGGGACTATGGCTACACCTTC.

In its sample, this clone was seen once. The V gene is TRBV6-5, the J gene TRBJ2-1, with 14 bases identical to TRBD2. In germline, CDR1 is MNHEY, CDR2 SVGAGI. J lost 9 bases, V lost 7 bases, and 8 bases had no gene match. The CDR3 is made up of 15 amino acids. CDR3 amino acids: CASTPGTSGGSEQFF. The CDR3 DNA is TGTGCCAGCACCCCCGGGACTAGCGGGGGAAGTGAGCAGTTCTTC.

The V gene is TRBV4-1, the J gene TRBJ1-4; D may be TRBD1 (5 bases). Germline V lookup: CDR1 MGHRA, CDR2 YSYEKL. This CDR3 region has 16 residues. Trimming took off 5 bases at V and 2 bases at J, with 15 bases between the two ends. Here the CDR3 reads CASSTARVGTNEKLFF. The CDR3 region has the DNA TGCGCCAGCAGCACGGCCAGGGTGGGCACTAATGAAAAACTGTTTTTT.

The chain couples TRBV2 to TRBJ2-2; D possibly corresponds to TRBD1 (6 bases). Trimming removed 9 bases from V and 0 bases from J, with 8 bases in between. The germline V gene has CDR1 SNHLY and CDR2 FYNNEI. The CDR3 has 13 residues. CDR3 residues: CASGGANTGELFF. Written as DNA, the CDR3 is TGTGCCAGTGGGGGCGCGAACACCGGGGAGCTGTTTTTT.

The rearrangement uses TRBV5-1 and TRBJ2-3, with a tentative D call TRBD1 (6 bases). Germline assignment: CDR1 SGHRS and CDR2 YFSETQ. This CDR3 has 14 amino acids. With 4 bases removed from V and 0 bases from J, the gap between germline ends came to 9 bases. The DNA for the CDR3 is TGCGCCAGCAGCCGGACAGAGAGCACAGATACGCAGTATTTT. Its translation is CASSRTESTDTQYF.

V gene TRBV7-9 combines with J gene TRBJ2-2; TRBD1 matches at 7 bases. Germline trimming cut 1 base from V and 6 bases from J; bases unmatched to any gene: 8. The germline V gene encodes CDR1 SEHNR and CDR2 FQNEAQ (reference sequence). The CDR3 extends over 16 amino acids. CDR3 in amino acids: CASSLVGQGVAGELFF. The CDR3 DNA is TGTGCCAGCAGCTTAGTTGGCCAGGGGGTCGCCGGGGAGCTGTTTTTT.

In this sample, this clone turned up once. The CDR3 reads CSEIYQEEQFF. The CDR3 bases are TGCAGTGAAATTTATCAGGAAGAGCAGTTCTTC. The chain joins TRBV20-1 to TRBJ2-1; D not resolved. The CDR3 has 11 residues. Germline CDR1 is DFQATT and CDR2 is SNEGSKA (reference sequence). V was trimmed by 7 bases and J by 10 bases, leaving 14 bases between them.

The CDR3 DNA is TGTGCCAGCAGTGAAGGAGGGCCGTATAGCAATCAGCCCCAGCATTTT. Protein: CASSEGGPYSNQPQHF. J is TRBJ1-5 and V is TRBV6-1; no firm D call. Germline V lookup: CDR1 MNHNS, CDR2 SASEGT. The V gene lost 1 base and the J gene lost 0 bases, with 10 bases spanning the gap. This CDR3 is built from 16 residues.

This clone was detected ten times or more. The rearrangement links TRBV7-2 to TRBJ1-2; TRBD1 matches at 7 bases. V lost 4 bases to trimming and J lost 8 bases; unmatched junction nucleotides: 19. The CDR3 consists of 17 residues. CDR1 SGHTA and CDR2 FQGNSA come from the germline V gene. CDR3 region: CASSSLPGTAWGRGYTF. The CDR3 coding sequence is TGTGCCAGCAGCTCTTTACCTGGGACAGCCTGGGGAAGGGGCTACACCTTC.